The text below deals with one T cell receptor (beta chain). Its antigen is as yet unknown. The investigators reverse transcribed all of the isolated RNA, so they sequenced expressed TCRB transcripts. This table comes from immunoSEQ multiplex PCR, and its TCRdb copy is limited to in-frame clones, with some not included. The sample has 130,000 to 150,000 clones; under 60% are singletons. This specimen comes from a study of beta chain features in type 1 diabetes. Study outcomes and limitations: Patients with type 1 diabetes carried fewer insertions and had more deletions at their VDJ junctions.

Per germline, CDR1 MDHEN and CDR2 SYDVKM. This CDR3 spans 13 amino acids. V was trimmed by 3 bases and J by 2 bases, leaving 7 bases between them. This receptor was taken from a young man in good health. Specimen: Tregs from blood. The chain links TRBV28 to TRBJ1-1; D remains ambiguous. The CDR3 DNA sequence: TGTGCCAGCAGTTTTCTGAGAAACACTGAAGCTTTCTTT. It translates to CASSFLRNTEAFF.